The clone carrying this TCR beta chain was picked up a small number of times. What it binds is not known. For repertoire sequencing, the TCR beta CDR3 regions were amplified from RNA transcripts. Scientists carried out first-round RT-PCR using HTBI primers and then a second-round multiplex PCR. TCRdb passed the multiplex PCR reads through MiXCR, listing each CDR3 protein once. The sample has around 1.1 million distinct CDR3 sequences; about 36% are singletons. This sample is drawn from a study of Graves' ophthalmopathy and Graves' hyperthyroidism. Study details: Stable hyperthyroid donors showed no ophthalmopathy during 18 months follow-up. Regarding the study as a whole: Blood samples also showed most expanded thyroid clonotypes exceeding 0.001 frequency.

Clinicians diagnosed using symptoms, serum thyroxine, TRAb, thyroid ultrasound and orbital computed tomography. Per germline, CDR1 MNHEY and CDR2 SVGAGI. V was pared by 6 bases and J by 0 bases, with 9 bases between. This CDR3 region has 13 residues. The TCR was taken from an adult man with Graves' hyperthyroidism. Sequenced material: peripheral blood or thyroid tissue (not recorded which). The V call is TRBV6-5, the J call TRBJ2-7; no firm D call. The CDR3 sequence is CASRVGSSYEQYF. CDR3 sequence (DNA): TGTGCCAGCAGAGTGGGCAGCTCCTACGAGCAGTACTTC.